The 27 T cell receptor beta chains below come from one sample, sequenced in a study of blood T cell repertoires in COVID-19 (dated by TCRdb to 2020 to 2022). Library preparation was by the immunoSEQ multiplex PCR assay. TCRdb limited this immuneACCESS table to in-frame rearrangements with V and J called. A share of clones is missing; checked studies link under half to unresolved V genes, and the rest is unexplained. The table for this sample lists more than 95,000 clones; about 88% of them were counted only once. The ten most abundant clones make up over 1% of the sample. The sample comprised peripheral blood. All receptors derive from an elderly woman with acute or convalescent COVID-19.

The CDR3 loop reads CASSRTGITEAFF. The CDR3 DNA follows: TGTGCCAGCAGTCGGACAGGAATCACTGAAGCTTTCTTT. This chain links TRBV27 with TRBJ1-1; 7 bases fit TRBD1. The J segment lost 4 bases and the V segment lost 5 bases, leaving 4 bases of the junction unmatched. The germline V gene encodes CDR1 MNHEY and CDR2 SMNVEV (reference sequence). CDR3 length equals 13 residues.

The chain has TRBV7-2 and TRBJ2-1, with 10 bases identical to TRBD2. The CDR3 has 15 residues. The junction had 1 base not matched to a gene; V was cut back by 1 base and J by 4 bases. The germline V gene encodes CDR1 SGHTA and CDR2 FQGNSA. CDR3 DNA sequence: TGTGCCAGCAGCTTAGGGACTAGCGGTTACAATGAGCAGTTCTTC. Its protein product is CASSLGTSGYNEQFF.

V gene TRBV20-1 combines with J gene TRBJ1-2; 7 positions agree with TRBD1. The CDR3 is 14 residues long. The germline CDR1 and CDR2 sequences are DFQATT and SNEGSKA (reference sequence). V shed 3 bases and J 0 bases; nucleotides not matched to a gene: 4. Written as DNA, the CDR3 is TGCAGTGCTAGTCAAGGGACAGCTAACTATGGCTACACCTTC. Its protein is CSASQGTANYGYTF.

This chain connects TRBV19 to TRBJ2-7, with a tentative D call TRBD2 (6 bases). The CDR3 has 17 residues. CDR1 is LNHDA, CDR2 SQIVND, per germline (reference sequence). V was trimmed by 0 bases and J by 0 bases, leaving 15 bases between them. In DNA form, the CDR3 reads TGTGCCAGTAGTATAGATCTATTGGCGGGGCCCTCCTACGAGCAGTACTTC. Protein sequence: CASSIDLLAGPSYEQYF.

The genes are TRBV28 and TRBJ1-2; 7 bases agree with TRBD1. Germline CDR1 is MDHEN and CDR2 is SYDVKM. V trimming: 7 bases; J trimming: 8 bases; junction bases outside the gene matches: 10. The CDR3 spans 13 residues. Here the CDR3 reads CASISGRGEGYTF. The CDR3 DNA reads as TGTGCCAGCATCTCGGGCAGGGGGGAGGGCTACACCTTC.

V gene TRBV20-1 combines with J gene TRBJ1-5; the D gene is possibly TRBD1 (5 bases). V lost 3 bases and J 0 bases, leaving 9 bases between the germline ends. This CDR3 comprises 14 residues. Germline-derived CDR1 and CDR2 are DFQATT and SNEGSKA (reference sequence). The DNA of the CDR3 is TGCAGTGCTAGTTGGAGGGGTAGCAATCAGCCCCAGCATTTT. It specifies CSASWRGSNQPQHF.

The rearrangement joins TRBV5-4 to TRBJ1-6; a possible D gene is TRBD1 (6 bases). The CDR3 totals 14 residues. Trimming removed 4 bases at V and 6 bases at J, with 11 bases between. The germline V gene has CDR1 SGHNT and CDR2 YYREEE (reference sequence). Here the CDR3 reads CASSLQGANSPLHF. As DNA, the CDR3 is TGTGCCAGCAGCCTACAGGGTGCTAATTCACCCCTCCACTTT.

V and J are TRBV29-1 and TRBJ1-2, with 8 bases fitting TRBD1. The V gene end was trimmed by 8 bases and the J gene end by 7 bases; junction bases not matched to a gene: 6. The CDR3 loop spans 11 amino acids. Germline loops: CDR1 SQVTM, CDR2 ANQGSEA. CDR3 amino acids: CSTLTGVGYTF. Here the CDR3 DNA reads TGCAGCACATTGACAGGGGTTGGCTACACCTTC.

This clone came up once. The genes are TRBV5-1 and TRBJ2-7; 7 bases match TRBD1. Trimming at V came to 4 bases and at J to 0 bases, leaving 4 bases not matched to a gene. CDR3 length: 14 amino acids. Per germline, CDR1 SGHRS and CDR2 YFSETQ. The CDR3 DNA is TGCGCCAGCAGCCCTGGGGACAGCTCCTACGAGCAGTACTTC. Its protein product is CASSPGDSSYEQYF.

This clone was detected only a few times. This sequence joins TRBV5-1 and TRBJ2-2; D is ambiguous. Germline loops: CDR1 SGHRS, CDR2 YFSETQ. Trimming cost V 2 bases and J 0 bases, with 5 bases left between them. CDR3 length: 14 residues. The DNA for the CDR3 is TGCGCCAGCAGCTTTAGCCCGAACACCGGGGAGCTGTTTTTT. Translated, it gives CASSFSPNTGELFF.

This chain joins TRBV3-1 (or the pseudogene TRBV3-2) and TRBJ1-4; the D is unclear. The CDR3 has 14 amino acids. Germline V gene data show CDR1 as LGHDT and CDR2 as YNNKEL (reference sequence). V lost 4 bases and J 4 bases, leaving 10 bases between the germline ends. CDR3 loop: CASSPGGINEKLFF. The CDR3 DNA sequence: TGTGCCAGCAGCCCAGGAGGAATTAATGAAAAACTGTTTTTT.

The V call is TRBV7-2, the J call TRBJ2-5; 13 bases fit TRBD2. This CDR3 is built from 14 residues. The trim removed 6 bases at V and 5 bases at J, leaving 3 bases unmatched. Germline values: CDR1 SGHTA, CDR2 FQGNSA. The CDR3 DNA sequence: TGTGCCAGCAGAACTAGCGGGGGGGCGGAGACCCAGTACTTC. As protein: CASRTSGGAETQYF.

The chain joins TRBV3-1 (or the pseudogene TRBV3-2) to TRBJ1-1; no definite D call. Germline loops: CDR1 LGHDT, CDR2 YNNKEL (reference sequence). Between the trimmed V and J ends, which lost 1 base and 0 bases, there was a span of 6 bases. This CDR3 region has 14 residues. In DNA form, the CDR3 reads TGTGCCAGCAGCCAAGCAGTCGTGAACACTGAAGCTTTCTTT. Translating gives CASSQAVVNTEAFF.

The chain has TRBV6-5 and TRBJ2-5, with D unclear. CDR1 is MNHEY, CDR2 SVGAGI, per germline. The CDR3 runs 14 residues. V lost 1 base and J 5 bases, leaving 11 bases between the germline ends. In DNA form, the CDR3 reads TGTGCCAGCAGTTACTTTCCTAAACGGGAGACCCAGTACTTC. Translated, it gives CASSYFPKRETQYF.

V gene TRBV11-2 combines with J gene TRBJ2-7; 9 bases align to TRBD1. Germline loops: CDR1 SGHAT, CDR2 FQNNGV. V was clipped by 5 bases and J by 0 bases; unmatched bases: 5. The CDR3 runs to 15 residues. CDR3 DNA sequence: TGTGCCAGCAGCCCGGACAGGGGAAGCTCCTACGAGCAGTACTTC. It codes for CASSPDRGSSYEQYF.

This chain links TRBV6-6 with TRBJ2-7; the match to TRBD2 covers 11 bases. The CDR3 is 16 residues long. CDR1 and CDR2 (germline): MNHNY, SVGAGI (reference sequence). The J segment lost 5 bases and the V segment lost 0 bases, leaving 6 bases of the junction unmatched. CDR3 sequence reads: CASSYSLTSGTNEQYF. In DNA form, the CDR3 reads TGTGCCAGCAGTTACTCTCTGACTAGCGGGACCAACGAGCAGTACTTC.

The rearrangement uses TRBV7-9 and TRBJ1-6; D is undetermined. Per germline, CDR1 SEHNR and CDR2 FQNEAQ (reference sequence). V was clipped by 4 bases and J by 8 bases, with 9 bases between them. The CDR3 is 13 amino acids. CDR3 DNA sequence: TGTGCCAGCAGCTCCTCCCGGGATTCACCCCTCCACTTT. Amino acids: CASSSSRDSPLHF.

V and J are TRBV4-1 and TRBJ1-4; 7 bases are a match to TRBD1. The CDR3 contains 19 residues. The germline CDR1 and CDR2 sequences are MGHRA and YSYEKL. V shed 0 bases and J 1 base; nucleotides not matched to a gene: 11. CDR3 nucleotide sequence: TGCGCCAGCAGCCAAGATCCGCCGACAGGGAGTATAACTAATGAAAAACTGTTTTTT. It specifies CASSQDPPTGSITNEKLFF.

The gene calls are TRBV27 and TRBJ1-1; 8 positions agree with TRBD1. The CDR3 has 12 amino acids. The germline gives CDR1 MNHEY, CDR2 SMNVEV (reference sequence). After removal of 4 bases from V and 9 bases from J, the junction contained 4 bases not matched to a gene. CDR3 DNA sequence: TGTGCCAGCAGTTCCAGGACAGGGAAAGCTTTCTTT. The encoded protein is CASSSRTGKAFF.

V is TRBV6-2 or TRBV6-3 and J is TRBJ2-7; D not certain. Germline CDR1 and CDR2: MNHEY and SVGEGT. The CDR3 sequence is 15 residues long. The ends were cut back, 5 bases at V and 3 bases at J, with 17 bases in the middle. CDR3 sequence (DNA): TGTGCCAGCAGTGATGACTCTCTAGATCTCTACGAGCAGTACTTC. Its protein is CASSDDSLDLYEQYF.

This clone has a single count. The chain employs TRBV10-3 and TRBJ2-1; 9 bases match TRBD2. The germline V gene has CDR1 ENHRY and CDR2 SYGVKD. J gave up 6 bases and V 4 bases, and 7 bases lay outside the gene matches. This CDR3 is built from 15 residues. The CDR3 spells CAISGGLAPTNEQFF. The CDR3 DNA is TGTGCCATCAGTGGGGGACTAGCACCGACCAATGAGCAGTTCTTC.

CDR3 DNA: TGCGCCAGCAGCTTGGCCCCGACAGGGCCGAACACTGAAGCTTTCTTT. Translation: CASSLAPTGPNTEAFF. The chain recombines TRBV5-1 with TRBJ1-1; 7 bases agree with TRBD1. The germline gives CDR1 SGHRS, CDR2 YFSETQ. There are 16 residues in the CDR3. The V gene end was trimmed by 0 bases and the J gene end by 1 base; junction bases not matched to a gene: 6.

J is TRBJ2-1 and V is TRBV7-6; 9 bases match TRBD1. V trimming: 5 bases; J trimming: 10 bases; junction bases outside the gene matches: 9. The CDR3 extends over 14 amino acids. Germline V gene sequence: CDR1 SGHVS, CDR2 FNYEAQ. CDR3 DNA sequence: TGTGCCAGCAGCCAGGGACAGGGAAGGATGGAGCAGTTCTTC. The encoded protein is CASSQGQGRMEQFF.

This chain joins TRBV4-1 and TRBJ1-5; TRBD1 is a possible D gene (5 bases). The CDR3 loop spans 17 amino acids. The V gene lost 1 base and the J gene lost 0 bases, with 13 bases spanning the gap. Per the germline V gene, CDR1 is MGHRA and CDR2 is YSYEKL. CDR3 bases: TGCGCCAGCAGCCAAGGGGGACTCAGCAATAGCAATCAGCCCCAGCATTTT. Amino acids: CASSQGGLSNSNQPQHF.

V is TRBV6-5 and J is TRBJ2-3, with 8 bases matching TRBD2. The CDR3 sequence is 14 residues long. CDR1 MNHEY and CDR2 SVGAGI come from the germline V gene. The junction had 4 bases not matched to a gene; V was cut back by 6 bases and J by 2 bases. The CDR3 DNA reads TGTGCCAGCAGGTTTAGCGGGAACACAGATACGCAGTATTTT. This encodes CASRFSGNTDTQYF.

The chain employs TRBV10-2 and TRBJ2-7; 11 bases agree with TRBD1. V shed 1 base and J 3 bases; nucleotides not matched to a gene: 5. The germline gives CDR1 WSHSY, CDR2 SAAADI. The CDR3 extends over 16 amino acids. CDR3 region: CASSELPGQGGYEQYF. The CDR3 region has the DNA TGCGCCAGCAGTGAGTTACCGGGACAGGGGGGCTACGAGCAGTACTTC.

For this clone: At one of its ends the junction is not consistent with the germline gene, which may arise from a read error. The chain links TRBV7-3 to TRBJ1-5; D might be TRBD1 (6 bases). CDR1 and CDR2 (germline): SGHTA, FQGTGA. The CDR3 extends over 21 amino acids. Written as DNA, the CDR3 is TGTGCCAGCAGCCTAACGTCAAGGGCCGGGGGGCCGATTCGAAGCAATCAGCCCCAGCATTTT. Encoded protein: CASSLTSRAGGPIRSNQPQHF.